These 31 T cell receptor beta chains were sequenced from one sample in a study of CD8 T cells in Susac syndrome (dated by TCRdb to between 2019 and 2020). The method behind the library was the immunoSEQ multiplex PCR assay. RNA was extracted using the RNeasy kit, and roughly 0.45 to 1 ug of the RNA was reverse transcribed with random hexamers. TCRdb trimmed public reads at Q25 via fastp, called clones via MiXCR and kept in-frame beta chains. Merged by CDR3 protein, the rows form single entries marked with the most common genes and DNA. The sample table lists some 150,000 distinct CDR3 sequences, 90% to 95% of them with a count of one. The top ten clones comprise around 0.15% of the sample. The sequenced material came from CD4+ T cells from PBMCs. The receptors were gathered from a human donor with Susac syndrome.

This clonotype came up a few times. This chain joins TRBV6-2 or TRBV6-3 and TRBJ2-7; 8 bases match TRBD1. Germline V gene sequence: CDR1 MNHEY, CDR2 SVGEGT. The CDR3 loop spans 14 amino acids. V gave up 5 bases and J gave up 2 bases; unmatched junction bases: 5. The CDR3 nucleotides read TGTGCCAGCAGTCCCCGGACAGGGCCCTACGAGCAGTACTTC. It encodes CASSPRTGPYEQYF.

The chain joins TRBV4-1 to TRBJ1-2; D gene ambiguous. Germline assignment: CDR1 MGHRA and CDR2 YSYEKL. The CDR3 contains 14 residues. Trimming pared 1 base from V and 3 bases from J, leaving 9 bases between. CDR3 bases: TGCGCCAGCAGCCAAGCGGAGGGTGACTATGGCTACACCTTC. As protein: CASSQAEGDYGYTF.

The chain links TRBV4-2 to TRBJ2-7; 7 nucleotides line up with TRBD1. In germline, CDR1 is LGHNA, CDR2 YNFKEQ. There are 12 residues in the CDR3. V dropped 10 bases and J dropped 0; count of bases not matched to a gene: 3. The chain's CDR3 is CATRDSSYEQYF. The CDR3 nucleotides read TGTGCCACCCGGGACAGCTCCTACGAGCAGTACTTC.

The rearrangement links TRBV7-9 to TRBJ2-1, with 7 bases aligning to TRBD2. Germline V gene sequence: CDR1 SEHNR, CDR2 FQNEAQ (reference sequence). This CDR3 has 13 residues. V was clipped by 5 bases and J by 7 bases; unmatched bases: 5. Written as DNA, the CDR3 is TGTGCCAGCAGCGAAGGGACTACGAATGAGCAGTTCTTC. Translated, it gives CASSEGTTNEQFF.

This chain connects TRBV11-2 to TRBJ2-3; D is perhaps TRBD2 (6 bases). The CDR3 extends over 14 amino acids. From germline, CDR1 is SGHAT and CDR2 FQNNGV. The V gene lost 5 bases and the J gene lost 2 bases, with 11 bases spanning the gap. The CDR3 DNA reads as TGTGCCAGCAGCCGAACTAGCCCCACAGATACGCAGTATTTT. Translation: CASSRTSPTDTQYF. Combining the CDR3 with reference TRBV11-2 and TRBJ2-3 gives the whole variable domain EAGVAQSPRYKIIEKRQSVAFWCNPISGHATLYWYQQILGQGPKLLIQFQNNGVVDDSQLPKDRFSAERLKGVDSTLKIQPAKLEDSAVYLCASSRTSPTDTQYFGPGTRLTVL.

The chain carries TRBV9 and TRBJ1-4; perhaps TRBD1 as D (5 bases). Germline V gene lookup returns CDR1 SGDLS and CDR2 YYNGEE. Trimming shortened V by 3 bases and J by 5 bases, and 11 bases separated the two germline ends. This CDR3 is 14 amino acids long. The CDR3 sequence is CASSARDSNEKLFF. CDR3 coding DNA: TGTGCCAGCAGCGCCCGGGACTCCAATGAAAAACTGTTTTTT.

This clonotype is a singleton in its sample. V gene TRBV5-4 combines with J gene TRBJ2-5; D possibly uses TRBD1 or TRBD2 (5 bases each). The CDR3 consists of 14 residues. Trimming took 4 bases from V and 0 from J, leaving 10 bases between them. Germline lookup yields CDR1 SGHNT and CDR2 YYREEE (reference sequence). The CDR3 bases are TGTGCCAGCAGCCCCCGGGACCACCAAGAGACCCAGTACTTC. Translated: CASSPRDHQETQYF.

V usage is TRBV9 and J usage is TRBJ1-2; TRBD1 matches at 8 bases. Losses at the gene ends were 3 bases for V and 2 bases for J; bases not matched to a gene: 3. Looked up from germline, CDR1 is SGDLS and CDR2 is YYNGEE. The length of the CDR3 is 14 residues. CDR3 region: CASSAGQENYGYTF. The CDR3 DNA reads as TGTGCCAGCAGCGCGGGACAGGAGAACTATGGCTACACCTTC.

CDR3 region: CASSYRDRAYEQYF. CDR3 in DNA: TGTGCCAGCAGCTACCGGGACAGGGCCTACGAGCAGTACTTC. The chain joins TRBV7-2 to TRBJ2-7; TRBD1 matches at 9 bases. This CDR3 region has 14 residues. In germline, CDR1 is SGHTA, CDR2 FQGNSA. Losses at the gene ends were 4 bases for V and 2 bases for J; bases not matched to a gene: 3.

V is TRBV20-1 and J is TRBJ1-2; the D is unclear. V was pared by 6 bases and J by 4 bases, with 12 bases between. Germline V CDR1 and CDR2: DFQATT, SNEGSKA (reference sequence). The CDR3 is made up of 12 amino acids. CDR3 DNA sequence: TGCAGTGCCAACCCTCGGAGCTATGGCTACACCTTC. This gives the protein CSANPRSYGYTF.

V usage is TRBV7-2 and J usage is TRBJ2-3, with 8 bases matching TRBD2. CDR3 size: 15 residues. Germline CDR1 SGHTA, CDR2 FQGNSA. V gave up 2 bases and J gave up 8 bases; unmatched junction bases: 9. DNA of the CDR3: TGTGCCAGCAGCTTACGCCTTAGCGGGGACCTTACGCAGTATTTT. Encoded protein: CASSLRLSGDLTQYF. Filled out from reference TRBV7-2 and TRBJ2-3, the complete variable domain reads GAGVSQSPSNKVTEKGKDVELRCDPISGHTALYWYRQSLGQGLEFLIYFQGNSAPDKSGLPSDRFSAERTGGSVSTLTIQRTQQEDSAVYLCASSLRLSGDLTQYFGPGTRLTVL.

This clonotype was observed a single time. The chain joins TRBV20-1 to TRBJ2-1; 7 nucleotides match TRBD1. Germline V gene sequence: CDR1 DFQATT, CDR2 SNEGSKA (reference sequence). V lost 0 bases to trimming and J lost 3 bases; unmatched junction nucleotides: 5. The CDR3 contains 15 residues. CDR3 DNA sequence: TGCAGTGCTAGAGATGACAGGGTGGGCTACAATGAGCAGTTCTTC. Its translation is CSARDDRVGYNEQFF.

This clonotype is a singleton in its sample. The J gene is TRBJ1-6, the V gene TRBV23-1; no reliable D call. TRBV23-1 is recorded as an ORF, its role being uncertain. The CDR3 length is 14 residues. V lost 6 bases and J lost 8, with 14 bases in between. The CDR3 DNA is TGCGCCAGCAGGGGAGTGGGTTGCGATTCACCCCTCCACTTT. It encodes CASRGVGCDSPLHF.

This clonotype occurred once. The V gene is TRBV6-6, the J gene TRBJ1-1; D not resolved. The CDR3 loop spans 11 amino acids. CDR1 is MNHNY and CDR2 is SVGAGI in the germline V gene (reference sequence). Trimming took off 6 bases at V and 4 bases at J, with 6 bases between the two ends. DNA of the CDR3: TGTGCCAGCAGCGAAATCACTGAAGCTTTCTTT. Protein sequence: CASSEITEAFF.

This clonotype has just one count. V gene TRBV3-1 combines with J gene TRBJ1-4; D call uncertain. Germline CDR1 LGHDT, CDR2 YNNKEL (reference sequence). Trimming removed 2 bases at V and 3 bases at J, with 10 bases between. This CDR3 is 15 amino acids long. CDR3 DNA sequence: TGTGCCAGCAGCCAACTCAGGATAGCTAATGAAAAACTGTTTTTT. Protein sequence: CASSQLRIANEKLFF. The full variable domain, in which reference TRBV3-1 and TRBJ1-4 provide the parts outside the CDR3, is DTAVSQTPKYLVTQMGNDKSIKCEQNLGHDTMYWYKQDSKKFLKIMFSYNNKELIINETVPNRFSPKSPDKAHLNLHINSLELGDSAVYFCASSQLRIANEKLFFGSGTQLSVL.

The chain joins TRBV5-4 to TRBJ2-5; 11 bases align to TRBD2. Germline loops: CDR1 SGHNT, CDR2 YYREEE (reference sequence). The CDR3 length is 15 residues. With 5 bases clipped from V and 6 bases from J, the junction kept 9 bases outside the gene matches. DNA for the CDR3: TGTGCCAGCAGTTCCGGGACTAGCGGCTCTCAGACCCAGTACTTC. It codes for CASSSGTSGSQTQYF.

The chain links TRBV7-9 to TRBJ2-3, with 8 bases lining up with TRBD1. The germline CDR1 and CDR2 sequences are SEHNR and FQNEAQ (reference sequence). CDR3 length: 14 residues. V shed 4 bases, J shed 5 bases, and the junction held 5 bases outside the gene matches. CDR3 sequence reads: CASSSDRAGDTQYF. CDR3 DNA: TGTGCCAGCAGCTCGGACAGGGCGGGAGATACGCAGTATTTT.

This clonotype was recorded once. The V call is TRBV7-9, the J call TRBJ2-7; 7 bases map to TRBD1. J gave up 5 bases and V 7 bases, and 11 bases lay outside the gene matches. Germline CDR1 reads SEHNR; CDR2 reads FQNEAQ (reference sequence). The CDR3 totals 14 residues. The CDR3 is CASTRSDRAHEQYF. CDR3 DNA sequence: TGTGCCAGCACCCGCTCCGACAGGGCCCACGAGCAGTACTTC.

This clonotype came up once. V and J are TRBV20-1 and TRBJ1-5; 7 bases map to TRBD1. V lost 4 bases and J lost 1; bases outside the gene matches: 10. The CDR3 totals 16 residues. CDR1 is DFQATT, CDR2 SNEGSKA, per germline (reference sequence). The CDR3 loop is CSAKVRGRLSNQPQHF. The CDR3, as DNA: TGCAGTGCTAAGGTTAGGGGGCGGTTGAGCAATCAGCCCCAGCATTTT.

The rearrangement links TRBV28 to TRBJ1-2; a possible D gene is TRBD1 (5 bases). Germline V lookup: CDR1 MDHEN, CDR2 SYDVKM. Trimming removed 4 bases from V and 5 bases from J, with 5 bases in between. The CDR3 is 11 amino acids. CDR3 nucleotide sequence: TGTGCCAGCAGTTGGGGGTATGGCTACACCTTC. This codes for CASSWGYGYTF.

The gene calls are TRBV6-2 or TRBV6-3 and TRBJ1-1; weak D call: TRBD1 (5 bases). The CDR3 extends over 15 amino acids. CDR1 and CDR2 (germline): MNHEY, SVGEGT. Trimming took off 6 bases at V and 0 bases at J, with 14 bases between the two ends. The CDR3 coding sequence is TGTGCCAGCAGGGGAAGGCAGGGAATGAACACTGAAGCTTTCTTT. It yields the protein CASRGRQGMNTEAFF.

In this sample, this clonotype turned up once. The V call is TRBV1, the J call TRBJ2-7; whether TRBD1, the table's D call, matches the DNA was not checked. TRBV1 is a pseudogene. The CDR3 is made up of 14 amino acids. The CDR3 loop reads CTSRPGTGRHEQYF. DNA of the CDR3: TGCACCAGCAGACCCGGGACAGGGCGTCACGAGCAGTACTTC.

The chain's CDR3 is CASSLVADQPQHF. The CDR3 DNA sequence: TGTGCCAGCAGCTTAGTAGCGGATCAGCCCCAGCATTTT. The V call is TRBV7-2, the J call TRBJ1-5, with D unclear. The germline V and J ends were trimmed by 1 base and 5 bases, with 6 bases remaining between them. In germline, CDR1 is SGHTA, CDR2 FQGNSA. The CDR3 spans 13 residues.

This chain uses TRBV7-8 with TRBJ2-3; 9 positions match TRBD1. The CDR3 covers 13 residues. CDR1 SGHVS and CDR2 FQNEAQ come from the germline V gene. The V and J ends lost 9 bases and 6 bases, in that order; junction bases with no gene match: 7. CDR3 nucleotide sequence: TGTGCCAGTAGGGGACAGGGTAGGGATACGCAGTATTTT. The encoded protein is CASRGQGRDTQYF.

Written as DNA, the CDR3 is TGTGCCAGCAGCCAGACAGGGATGGATGGCTACACCTTC. Translating it yields CASSQTGMDGYTF. The chain is built from TRBV7-9 and TRBJ1-2, with TRBD1 identical over 7 bases. This CDR3 comprises 13 residues. Trimming cost V 5 bases and J 6 bases; bases outside gene matches: 6. The V gene's germline CDR1 is SEHNR and CDR2 FQNEAQ (reference sequence).

This sequence joins TRBV27 and TRBJ1-2; D gene unclear. The CDR3 spans 13 residues. The V end was cut by 2 bases, the J end by 1 base, with 5 bases between. Looked up from germline, CDR1 is MNHEY and CDR2 is SMNVEV (reference sequence). The CDR3 bases are TGTGCCAGCAGTTTAGGACGTAACTATGGCTACACCTTC. Residues: CASSLGRNYGYTF.

The chain carries TRBV20-1 and TRBJ2-7; D is perhaps TRBD1 or TRBD2 (6 bases each). Per the germline V gene, CDR1 is DFQATT and CDR2 is SNEGSKA (reference sequence). This CDR3 has 13 amino acids. V shed 7 bases and J shed 2 bases, with 15 bases lying between them. In DNA form, the CDR3 reads TGCAGTGGGAGGACGGGGGCCACCTACGAGCAGTACTTC. This translates into CSGRTGATYEQYF.

The chain couples TRBV6-5 to TRBJ2-1; tentatively, D is TRBD2 (6 bases). Germline assignment: CDR1 MNHEY and CDR2 SVGAGI. CDR3 length: 15 residues. With 5 bases removed from V and 4 bases from J, the gap between germline ends came to 15 bases. The CDR3 is CASSLTGTHYNEQFF. In nucleotides, the CDR3 is TGTGCCAGCAGTCTCACCGGGACTCATTACAATGAGCAGTTCTTC.

V is TRBV20-1 and J is TRBJ1-6; D call uncertain. The germline CDR1 and CDR2 sequences are DFQATT and SNEGSKA (reference sequence). Trimming stripped 5 bases from V and 3 bases from J, with 8 bases between. The CDR3 contains 13 residues. CDR3 residues: CSAGRGYNSPLHF. The CDR3 DNA reads as TGCAGTGCTGGCCGGGGCTATAATTCACCCCTCCACTTT.

This chain joins TRBV5-1 and TRBJ2-5; TRBD1 aligns across 7 bases. The CDR3 is 15 amino acids. V trimming: 3 bases; J trimming: 1 base; junction bases outside the gene matches: 6. Germline CDR1 SGHRS, CDR2 YFSETQ. CDR3 protein: CASSWNRQGQETQYF. Written as DNA, the CDR3 is TGCGCCAGCAGCTGGAATCGACAGGGCCAAGAGACCCAGTACTTC.

The rearrangement joins TRBV9 to TRBJ2-7; D not resolved. Trimming took 3 bases from V and 5 from J, leaving 12 bases between them. CDR3 length: 13 residues. Per the germline V gene, CDR1 is SGDLS and CDR2 is YYNGEE. The CDR3: CASSAWSDDEQYF. The CDR3 coding sequence is TGTGCCAGCAGCGCGTGGTCGGACGACGAGCAGTACTTC.